This is a list of T cell receptor beta chains from one sample in a study of T cell responses to AZD1222 COVID-19 vaccine. Profiling relied on immunoSEQ multiplex PCR, and the TCRdb table lists in-frame clones only, not all of them. The sample carries some 130,000 clones, 85% to 95% recorded once. Sequences were derived from peripheral blood, sampled 28 days after the second AZD1222 dose. The receptor set was obtained from an adult who received the AZD1222 COVID-19 vaccine. Each CDR3 is given with its conserved first and last residue. The D gene is left open where the match is weak. Size is stated for part of the rows, as once, few or many counts, or as a class when the clone is expanded.

v_call,clone_size,j_call,d_call,cdr3_nt,cdr3_aa
TRBV14,once,TRBJ1-1,NA,TGTGCCAGCAGCCCAGCGGGCGGGAACACTGAAGCTTTCTTT,CASSPAGGNTEAFF
TRBV5-1,NA,TRBJ1-6,NA,TGCGCCAGCAGCTCACTAGGAGGCTCCTATAATTCACCCCTCCACTTT,CASSSLGGSYNSPLHF
TRBV15,NA,TRBJ1-6,NA,TGTGCCACCAGAGAACCCATGGAGTATTCACCCCTCCACTTT,CATREPMEYSPLHF
TRBV29-1,NA,TRBJ1-1,NA,TGCAGCGCCCAGACAGGCCCTGGGACTGAAGCTTTCTTT,CSAQTGPGTEAFF
TRBV18,once,TRBJ2-7,NA,TGTGCCAGCTCACCCCCAACAGGTTCTAGGTACGAGCAGTACTTC,CASSPPTGSRYEQYF
TRBV7-2,NA,TRBJ2-1,TRBD2,TGTGCCAGCAGCTCGCTAGCGGGGGGGCCCGGTGAGCAGTTCTTC,CASSSLAGGPGEQFF
TRBV6-5,NA,TRBJ1-1,NA,TGTGCCAGCAGCTACATCGGGGGCTTAAACACTGAAGCTTTCTTT,CASSYIGGLNTEAFF
TRBV18,NA,TRBJ2-7,NA,TGTGCCAGCTCCGGACAGGGACTACGGGAGCAGTACTTC,CASSGQGLREQYF
TRBV6-5,NA,TRBJ2-7,NA,TGTGCCAGCAGACTGGTGAGGGGCGCCTACGAGCAGTACTTC,CASRLVRGAYEQYF
TRBV19,NA,TRBJ2-6,TRBD1,TGTGCCAGTAGTATAGCCGGGACAGGTCTAATTGGGGCCAACGTCCTGACTTTC,CASSIAGTGLIGANVLTF
TRBV28,NA,TRBJ1-2,TRBD1,TGTGCCAGCAGGAAGGAGACAGGGGGTCCTGACTACACCTTC,CASRKETGGPDYTF
TRBV5-5,NA,TRBJ1-3,NA,TGTGCCAGCACCCTTTCACAGGGTAAAGGAAACACCATATATTTT,CASTLSQGKGNTIYF
TRBV5-4,NA,TRBJ1-4,NA,TGTGCCAGCAGCATCAGCGGGACTAATGAAAAACTGTTTTTT,CASSISGTNEKLFF
TRBV4-1,NA,TRBJ1-5,NA,TGCGCCAGCAGCCACCATTTGGGGCGGAACCAGCTGAATCAGCCCCAGCATTTT,CASSHHLGRNQLNQPQHF
TRBV2,NA,TRBJ2-5,NA,TGTGCCAGCAGAAGTGGGTTGGGGCTTGAGACCCAGTACTTC,CASRSGLGLETQYF
TRBV14,NA,TRBJ2-7,NA,TGTGCCAGCAGCCAAGACCCAAATAGCTCCTACGAGCAGTACTTC,CASSQDPNSSYEQYF
TRBV2,NA,TRBJ1-1,NA,TGTGCCAGCAGTGAGGACAGGAACACTGAAGCTTTCTTT,CASSEDRNTEAFF
TRBV6-4,NA,TRBJ1-6,NA,TGTGCCAGCAGTCAGCCCGGGCGGGGCGGGGACGATTCACCCCTCCACTTT,CASSQPGRGGDDSPLHF